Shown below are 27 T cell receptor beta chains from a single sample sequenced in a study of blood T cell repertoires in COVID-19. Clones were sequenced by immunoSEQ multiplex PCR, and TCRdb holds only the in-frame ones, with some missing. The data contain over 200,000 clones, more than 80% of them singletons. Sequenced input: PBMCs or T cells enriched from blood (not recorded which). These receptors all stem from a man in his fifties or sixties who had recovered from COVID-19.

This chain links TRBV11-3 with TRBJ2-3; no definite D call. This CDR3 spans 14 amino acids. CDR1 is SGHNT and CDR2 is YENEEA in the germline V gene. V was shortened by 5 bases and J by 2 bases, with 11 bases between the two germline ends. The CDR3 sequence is CASSRLLITDTQYF. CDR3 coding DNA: TGTGCCAGCAGCCGACTCCTGATCACAGATACGCAGTATTTT.

The CDR3 bases are TGTGCCAGCAGTTTAGACAGGGCGGGCTACACCTTC. It is translated as CASSLDRAGYTF. V and J are TRBV12-3 or TRBV12-4 and TRBJ1-2, with TRBD1 as a possible D gene (6 bases). The ends were cut back, 1 base at V and 8 bases at J, with 8 bases in the middle. The CDR3 extends over 12 amino acids.

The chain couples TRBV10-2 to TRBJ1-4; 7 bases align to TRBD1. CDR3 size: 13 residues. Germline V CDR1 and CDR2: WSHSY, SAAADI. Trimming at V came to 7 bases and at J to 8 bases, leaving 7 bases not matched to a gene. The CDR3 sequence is CASTGQGVEKLFF. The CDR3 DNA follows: TGCGCCAGCACGGGGCAGGGGGTAGAAAAACTGTTTTTT.

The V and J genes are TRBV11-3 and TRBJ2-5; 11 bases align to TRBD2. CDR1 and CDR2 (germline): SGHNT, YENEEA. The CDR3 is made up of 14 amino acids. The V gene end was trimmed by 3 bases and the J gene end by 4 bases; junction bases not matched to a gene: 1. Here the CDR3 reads CASSFLAGGETQYF. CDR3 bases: TGTGCCAGCAGCTTTCTAGCGGGGGGAGAGACCCAGTACTTC.

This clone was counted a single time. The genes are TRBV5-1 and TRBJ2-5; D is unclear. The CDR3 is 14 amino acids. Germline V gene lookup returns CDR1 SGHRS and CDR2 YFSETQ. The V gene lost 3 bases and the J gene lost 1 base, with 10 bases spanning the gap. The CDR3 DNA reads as TGCGCCAGCAGCTCCAGTAATTTCCAAGAGACCCAGTACTTC. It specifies CASSSSNFQETQYF.

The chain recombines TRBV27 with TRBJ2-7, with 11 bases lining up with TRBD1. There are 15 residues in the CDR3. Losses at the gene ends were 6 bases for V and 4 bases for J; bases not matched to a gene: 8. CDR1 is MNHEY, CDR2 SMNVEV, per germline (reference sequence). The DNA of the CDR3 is TGTGCCAGCAGGCTCGGGACAGGGGGTGGGTACGAGCAGTACTTC. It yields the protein CASRLGTGGGYEQYF.

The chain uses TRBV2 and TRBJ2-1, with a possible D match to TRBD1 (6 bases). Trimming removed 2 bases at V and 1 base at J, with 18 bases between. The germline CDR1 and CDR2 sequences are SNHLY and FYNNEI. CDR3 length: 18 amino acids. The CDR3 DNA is TGTGCCAGCAGTGAATGGGGGCTGAGCAGCGGATCCTACAATGAGCAGTTCTTC. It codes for CASSEWGLSSGSYNEQFF.

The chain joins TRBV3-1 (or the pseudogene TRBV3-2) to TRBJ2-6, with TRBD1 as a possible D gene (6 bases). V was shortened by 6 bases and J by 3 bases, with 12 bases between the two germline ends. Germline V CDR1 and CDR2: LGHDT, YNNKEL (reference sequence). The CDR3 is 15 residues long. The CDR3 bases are TGTGCCAGCAGAGAACAGGGACATGGGGCCAACGTCCTGACTTTC. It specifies CASREQGHGANVLTF.

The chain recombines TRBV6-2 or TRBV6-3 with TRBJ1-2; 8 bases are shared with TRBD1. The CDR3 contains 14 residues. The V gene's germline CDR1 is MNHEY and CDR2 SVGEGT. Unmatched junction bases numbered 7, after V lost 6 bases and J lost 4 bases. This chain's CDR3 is CASSPRQGIYGYTF. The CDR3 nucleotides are TGTGCCAGCAGCCCCCGACAGGGGATCTATGGCTACACCTTC.

The DNA for the CDR3 is TGTGCCAGCAGCAACCGTCTCCTGGGACAGGGGCACAATGAGCAGTTCTTC. Translated, it gives CASSNRLLGQGHNEQFF. The V gene is TRBV11-2, the J gene TRBJ2-1, with 10 bases aligning to TRBD1. CDR3 size: 17 residues. Germline V gene lookup returns CDR1 SGHAT and CDR2 FQNNGV. Germline trimming cut 5 bases from V and 5 bases from J; bases unmatched to any gene: 12.

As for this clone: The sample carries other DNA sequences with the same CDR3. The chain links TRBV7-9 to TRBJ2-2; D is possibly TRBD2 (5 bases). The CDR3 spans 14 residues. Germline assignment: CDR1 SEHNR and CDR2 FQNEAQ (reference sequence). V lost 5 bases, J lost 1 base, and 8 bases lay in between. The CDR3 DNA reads TGTGCCAGCAGCCCCGGGGTGAACACCGGGGAGCTGTTTTTT. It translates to CASSPGVNTGELFF.

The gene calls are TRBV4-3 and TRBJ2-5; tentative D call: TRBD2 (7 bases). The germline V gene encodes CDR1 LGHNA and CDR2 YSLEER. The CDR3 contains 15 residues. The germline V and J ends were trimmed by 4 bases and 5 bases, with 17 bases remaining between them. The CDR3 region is CASSPSTGGLETQYF. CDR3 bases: TGCGCCAGCAGCCCCTCAACCGGGGGGCTGGAGACCCAGTACTTC.

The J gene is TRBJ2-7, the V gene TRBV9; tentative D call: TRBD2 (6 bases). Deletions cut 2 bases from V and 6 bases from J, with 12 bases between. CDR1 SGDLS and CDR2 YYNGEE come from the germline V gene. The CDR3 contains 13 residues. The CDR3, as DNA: TGTGCCAGCAGCGTTTCGGGGGAGTCCGAGCAGTACTTC. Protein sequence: CASSVSGESEQYF.

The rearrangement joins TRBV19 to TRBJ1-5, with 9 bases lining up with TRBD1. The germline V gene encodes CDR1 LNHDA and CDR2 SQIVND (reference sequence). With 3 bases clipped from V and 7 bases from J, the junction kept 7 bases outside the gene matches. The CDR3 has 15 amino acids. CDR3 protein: CASSIPGQGRQPQHF. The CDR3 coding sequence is TGTGCCAGTAGTATCCCCGGACAGGGGAGACAGCCCCAGCATTTT.

In DNA form, the CDR3 reads TGTGCCAGCAGCGCGACAGGGGGTTTGGAGACCCAGTACTTC. Residues: CASSATGGLETQYF. This rearrangement joins TRBV7-2 to TRBJ2-5, with TRBD1 matching over 9 bases. Germline values: CDR1 SGHTA, CDR2 FQGNSA. Germline trimming cut 5 bases from V and 5 bases from J; bases unmatched to any gene: 6. The CDR3 spans 14 residues.

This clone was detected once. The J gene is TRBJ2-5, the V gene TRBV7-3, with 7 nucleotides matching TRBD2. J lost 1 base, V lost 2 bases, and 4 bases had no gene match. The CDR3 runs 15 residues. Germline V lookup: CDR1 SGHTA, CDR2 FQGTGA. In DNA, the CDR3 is TGTGCCAGCAGCTTAGGTTCTAGCGGCCAAGAGACCCAGTACTTC. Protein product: CASSLGSSGQETQYF.

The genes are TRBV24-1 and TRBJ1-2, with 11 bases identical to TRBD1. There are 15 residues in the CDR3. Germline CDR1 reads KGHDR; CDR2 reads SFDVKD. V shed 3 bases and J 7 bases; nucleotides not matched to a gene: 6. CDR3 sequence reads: CATSDGRTGGFGYTF. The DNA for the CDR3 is TGTGCCACCAGTGATGGGAGGACAGGGGGCTTTGGCTACACCTTC.

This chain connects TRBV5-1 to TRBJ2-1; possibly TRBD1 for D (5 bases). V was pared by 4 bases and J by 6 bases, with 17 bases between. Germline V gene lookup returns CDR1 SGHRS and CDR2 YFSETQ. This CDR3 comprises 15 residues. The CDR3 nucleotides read TGCGCCAGCAGCCCCAGGGTCTCCGGCGGCAATGAGCAGTTCTTC. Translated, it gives CASSPRVSGGNEQFF.

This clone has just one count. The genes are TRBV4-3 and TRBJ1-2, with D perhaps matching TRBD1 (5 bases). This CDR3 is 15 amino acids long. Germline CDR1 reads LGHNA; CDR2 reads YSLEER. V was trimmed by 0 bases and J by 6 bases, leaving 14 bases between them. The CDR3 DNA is TGCGCCAGCAGCCAAGAATTTCAGGGTCCAGATGGCTACACCTTC. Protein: CASSQEFQGPDGYTF.

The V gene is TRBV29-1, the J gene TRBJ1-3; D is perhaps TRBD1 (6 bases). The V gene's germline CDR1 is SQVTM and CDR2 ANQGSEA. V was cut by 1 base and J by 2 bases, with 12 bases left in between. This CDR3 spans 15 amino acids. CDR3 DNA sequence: TGCAGCGTTGAAGGCGCACAGGGCGCTGGAAACACCATATATTTT. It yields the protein CSVEGAQGAGNTIYF.

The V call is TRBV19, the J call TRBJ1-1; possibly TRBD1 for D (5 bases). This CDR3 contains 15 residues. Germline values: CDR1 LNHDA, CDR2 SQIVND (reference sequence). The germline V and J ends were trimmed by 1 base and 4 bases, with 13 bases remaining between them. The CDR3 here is CASSIGARVGTEAFF. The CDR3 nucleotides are TGTGCCAGTAGTATAGGGGCCAGGGTAGGCACTGAAGCTTTCTTT.

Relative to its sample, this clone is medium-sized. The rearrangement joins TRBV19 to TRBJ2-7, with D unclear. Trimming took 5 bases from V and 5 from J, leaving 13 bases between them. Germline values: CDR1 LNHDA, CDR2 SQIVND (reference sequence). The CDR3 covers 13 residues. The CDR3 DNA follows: TGTGCCAGTAGTGTCCGGGTCAAGGACGAGCAGTACTTC. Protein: CASSVRVKDEQYF. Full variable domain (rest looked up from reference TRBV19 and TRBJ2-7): DGGITQSPKYLFRKEGQNVTLSCEQNLNHDAMYWYRQDPGQGLRLIYYSQIVNDFQKGDIAEGYSVSREKKESFPLTVTSAQKNPTAFYLCASSVRVKDEQYFGPGTRLTVT.

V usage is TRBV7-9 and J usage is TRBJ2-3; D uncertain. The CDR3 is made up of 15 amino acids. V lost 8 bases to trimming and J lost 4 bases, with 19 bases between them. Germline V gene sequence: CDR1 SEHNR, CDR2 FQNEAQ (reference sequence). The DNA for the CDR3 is TGTGCCAGCGTCGAAACGAACCCGGGTGCAGATACGCAGTATTTT. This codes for CASVETNPGADTQYF.

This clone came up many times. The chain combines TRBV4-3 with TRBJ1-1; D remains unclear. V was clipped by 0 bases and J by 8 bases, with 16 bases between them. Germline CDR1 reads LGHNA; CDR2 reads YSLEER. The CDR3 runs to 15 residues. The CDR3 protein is CASSQDFRGGWEAFF. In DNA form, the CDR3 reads TGCGCCAGCAGCCAAGATTTCCGGGGAGGGTGGGAAGCTTTCTTT.

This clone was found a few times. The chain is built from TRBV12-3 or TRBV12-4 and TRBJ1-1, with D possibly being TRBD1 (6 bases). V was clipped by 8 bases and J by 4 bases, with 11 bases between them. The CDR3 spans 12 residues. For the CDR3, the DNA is TGTGCCAGCGGGGTCAGGGGCACTGAAGCTTTCTTT. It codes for CASGVRGTEAFF.

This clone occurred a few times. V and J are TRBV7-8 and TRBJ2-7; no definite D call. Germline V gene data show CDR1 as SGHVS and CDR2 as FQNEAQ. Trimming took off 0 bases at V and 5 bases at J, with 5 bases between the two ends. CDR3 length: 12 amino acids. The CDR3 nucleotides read TGTGCCAGCAGCTTAGCCTCTAACGAGCAGTACTTC. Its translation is CASSLASNEQYF.

This CDR3 is CASSAGQGMTTNEKLFF. Here the CDR3 DNA reads TGTGCCAGCAGCGCCGGACAGGGAATGACAACTAATGAAAAACTGTTTTTT. The gene calls are TRBV5-4 and TRBJ1-4; TRBD1 agrees at 8 bases. This CDR3 is built from 17 residues. V trimming: 4 bases; J trimming: 0 bases; junction bases outside the gene matches: 8. Germline CDR1 reads SGHNT; CDR2 reads YYREEE (reference sequence).